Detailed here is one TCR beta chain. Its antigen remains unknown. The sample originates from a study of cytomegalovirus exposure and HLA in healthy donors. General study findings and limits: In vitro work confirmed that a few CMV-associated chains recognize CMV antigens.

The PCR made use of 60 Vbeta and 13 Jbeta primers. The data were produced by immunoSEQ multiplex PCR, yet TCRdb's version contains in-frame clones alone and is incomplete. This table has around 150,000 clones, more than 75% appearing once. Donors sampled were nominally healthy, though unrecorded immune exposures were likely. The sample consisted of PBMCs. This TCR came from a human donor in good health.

For the CDR3, the DNA is TGCGCCAGCAGCCAAGATTTGGCGGGAGGAGGCGAGCAGTACTTC. It specifies CASSQDLAGGGEQYF. The chain recombines TRBV4-1 with TRBJ2-7, with TRBD2 matching over 8 bases. The V gene end was trimmed by 0 bases and the J gene end by 6 bases; junction bases not matched to a gene: 7. Germline values: CDR1 MGHRA, CDR2 YSYEKL. CDR3 length equals 15 residues.